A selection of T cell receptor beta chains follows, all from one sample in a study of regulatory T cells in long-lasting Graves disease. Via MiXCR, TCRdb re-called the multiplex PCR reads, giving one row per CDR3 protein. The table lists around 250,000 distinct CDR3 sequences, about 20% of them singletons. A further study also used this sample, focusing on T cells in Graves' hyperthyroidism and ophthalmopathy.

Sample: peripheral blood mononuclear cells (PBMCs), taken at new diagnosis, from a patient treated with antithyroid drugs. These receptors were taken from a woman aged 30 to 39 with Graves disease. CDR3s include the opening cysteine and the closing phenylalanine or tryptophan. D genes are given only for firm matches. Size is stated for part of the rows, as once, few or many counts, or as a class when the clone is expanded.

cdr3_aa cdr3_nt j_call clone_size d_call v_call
CASSFGQGAGNSPLHF TGTGCCAGCAGTTTCGGCCAGGGGGCTGGGAATTCACCCCTCCACTTT TRBJ1-6 many TRBD1 TRBV12-3/TRBV12-4
CASSLQGGVGDEKLFF TGTGCCAGCAGCCTTCAAGGAGGGGTTGGGGATGAAAAACTGTTTTTT TRBJ1-4 many - TRBV3-1
CASSLGRGVIGYGYTF TGTGCCAGCAGTTTAGGCAGGGGAGTGATAGGCTATGGCTACACCTTC TRBJ1-2 - - TRBV27
CSVERGPPNTEAFF TGCAGCGTTGAAAGGGGACCGCCGAACACTGAAGCTTTCTTT TRBJ1-1 many - TRBV29-1
CASSGRTSVFADTQYF TGTGCCAGCAGTGGCAGGACTAGTGTATTCGCAGATACGCAGTATTTT TRBJ2-3 many TRBD2 TRBV12-3/TRBV12-4
CASSNRDRGLETQYF TGTGCCAGCAGTAACCGGGACAGGGGGCTTGAGACCCAGTACTTC TRBJ2-5 many TRBD1 TRBV12-3/TRBV12-4
CSARIRGQGTGEQYF TGCAGTGCTAGAATCCGGGGACAGGGAACGGGGGAGCAGTACTTC TRBJ2-7 many TRBD1 TRBV20-1
CASSQRGSNQPQHF TGTGCCAGCAGTCAAAGGGGCAGCAATCAGCCCCAGCATTTT TRBJ1-5 many - TRBV6-1
CASSLSGGGDEKLFF TGTGCCAGCAGTTTGTCCGGGGGCGGAGATGAAAAACTGTTTTTT TRBJ1-4 many - TRBV28
CAISESQNPRQGYTEAFF TGTGCCATCAGTGAGTCCCAAAACCCTAGACAGGGATACACTGAAGCTTTCTTT TRBJ1-1 many TRBD1 TRBV10-3
CASSFTGTTEKLFF TGTGCCAGCAGCTTCACCGGGACAACAGAAAAACTGTTTTTT TRBJ1-4 - - TRBV7-2
CASSVSGGSTDTQYF TGTGCCAGCAGCGTAAGTGGGGGGAGCACAGATACGCAGTATTTT TRBJ2-3 few - TRBV9
CASSDGLGEKLFF TGTGCCAGCAGTGACGGATTAGGAGAAAAACTGTTTTTT TRBJ1-4 many - TRBV6-1
CASSQALGKGANTEAFF TGTGCCAGCAGCCAAGCTCTGGGGAAGGGGGCCAACACTGAAGCTTTCTTT TRBJ1-1 - TRBD1 TRBV14
CASSPQGAPSTDTQYF TGTGCCAGCAGTCCACAGGGGGCTCCTAGCACAGATACGCAGTATTTT TRBJ2-3 many TRBD1 TRBV12-3/TRBV12-4
CASRRGRGYEQYF TGTGCCAGTAGAAGGGGGCGGGGATACGAGCAGTACTTC TRBJ2-7 many - TRBV19
CASSNTGAGGSDTQYF TGTGCCAGCAGCAACACTGGGGCAGGGGGCTCAGATACGCAGTATTTT TRBJ2-3 many TRBD1 TRBV7-2
CASSLGQVNEKLFF TGCGCCAGCAGCTTGGGACAGGTTAATGAAAAACTGTTTTTT TRBJ1-4 many - TRBV5-1
CASSRSGGVNTEAFF TGTGCCAGCTCACGGAGTGGAGGGGTAAACACTGAAGCTTTCTTT TRBJ1-1 few - TRBV18
CASSLSPTVSYEQYF TGTGCCAGCAGCTTAAGTCCTACAGTTTCCTACGAGCAGTACTTC TRBJ2-7 many - TRBV7-2
CASSSPGQGASEQYF TGTGCCAGCAGTTCCCCGGGACAGGGGGCGTCTGAGCAGTACTTC TRBJ2-7 many TRBD1 TRBV27
CASSLGPPDTGELFF TGTGCCAGCAGCTTGGGACCCCCCGACACCGGGGAGCTGTTTTTT TRBJ2-2 many - TRBV7-6
CASSFLGGGSTDAQYF TGCGCCAGCAGTTTCCTCGGCGGGGGGAGCACAGATGCGCAGTATTTT TRBJ2-3 - TRBD2 TRBV5-1
CASRGGGTDTQYF TGTGCCAGCAGGGGCGGGGGTACAGATACGCAGTATTTT TRBJ2-3 many TRBD2 TRBV2
CASSQDVPTEAFF TGTGCCAGCAGCCAAGATGTTCCCACTGAAGCTTTCTTT TRBJ1-1 many - TRBV3-1
CASSMGRQPQHF TGTGCCAGCAGCATGGGACGTCAGCCCCAGCATTTT TRBJ1-5 many - TRBV7-9
CASGLVLGQTNQPQHF TGTGCTAGTGGTTTGGTCCTCGGGCAGACTAATCAGCCCCAGCATTTT TRBJ1-5 many - TRBV12-5
CASSVTPSGNTIYF TGTGCCAGCAGCGTAACACCCTCTGGAAACACCATATATTTT TRBJ1-3 many - TRBV9
CASSSRQRGRHTQYF TGTGCCAGCAGCTCCCGCCAGCGGGGCCGACATACGCAGTATTTT TRBJ2-3 many TRBD2 TRBV7-2
CAISGSGSGGGYTF TGTGCCATCAGTGGGTCTGGGTCTGGGGGTGGCTACACCTTC TRBJ1-2 - - TRBV10-3
CASSQEGGGTIYF TGTGCCAGCAGCCAAGAAGGGGGGGGCACCATATATTTT TRBJ1-3 many - TRBV3-1
CASSPPSLDPTNEKLFF TGTGCCAGCAGCCCTCCAAGTTTGGACCCTACTAATGAAAAACTGTTTTTT TRBJ1-4 many - TRBV7-9
CASSFSGSGRNEQFF TGTGCCAGCAGCTTTAGCGGGAGCGGCCGCAATGAGCAGTTCTTC TRBJ2-1 once TRBD2 TRBV3-1
CSARYREGKNIRYF TGCAGTGCTAGGTACAGGGAAGGCAAAAACATTCGGTACTTC TRBJ2-4 - - TRBV20-1
CASSFRPVGEQFF TGTGCCAGCAGTTTCCGGCCCGTCGGTGAGCAGTTCTTC TRBJ2-1 many - TRBV12-3/TRBV12-4
CSASTVPTYEQYF TGCAGTGCTAGCACAGTGCCAACCTACGAGCAGTACTTC TRBJ2-7 many - TRBV20-1
CSVPGQGHEKLFF TGCAGTGTCCCGGGACAGGGGCACGAAAAACTGTTTTTT TRBJ1-4 many TRBD1 TRBV20-1
CASSRVDSTDTQYF TGTGCCAGCAGCCGAGTGGACTCCACAGATACGCAGTATTTT TRBJ2-3 many - TRBV7-6
CASSRTSGVTDTQYF TGTGCCAGCAGTCGGACTAGCGGGGTAACAGATACGCAGTATTTT TRBJ2-3 many TRBD2 TRBV3-1
CASAGETGQPQHF TGTGCCAGCGCGGGAGAGACGGGTCAGCCCCAGCATTTT TRBJ1-5 many - TRBV9
CASSQEVRAVAGNTIYF TGTGCCAGCAGCCAAGAAGTTCGGGCGGTAGCTGGAAACACCATATATTTT TRBJ1-3 many - TRBV4-2
CASSHFQGESTEAFF TGTGCCAGCAGCCACTTTCAGGGAGAAAGCACTGAAGCTTTCTTT TRBJ1-1 many - TRBV16
CASSLGRGGAKNIQYF TGTGCCAGCAGCCTGGGGCGCGGGGGAGCCAAAAACATTCAGTACTTC TRBJ2-4 few TRBD2 TRBV5-4
CASRDNNQPQHF TGTGCCAGCAGGGACAACAATCAGCCCCAGCATTTT TRBJ1-5 many - TRBV2
CASSFRPLEGDTQYF TGTGCCAGCAGCTTCAGACCCCTCGAGGGAGATACGCAGTATTTT TRBJ2-3 many - TRBV7-2
CASRREDRLNTEAFF TGTGCCAGCAGGAGGGAAGACAGGCTGAACACTGAAGCTTTCTTT TRBJ1-1 many - TRBV6-1
CASSFQMNTEAFF TGTGCCAGCAGCTTTCAGATGAACACTGAAGCTTTCTTT TRBJ1-1 many - TRBV7-9
CASSGDDRPGVQFF TGTGCCAGCAGTGGAGACGACAGACCCGGTGTGCAGTTCTTC TRBJ2-1 many - TRBV7-8
CASSPSLGQGNEQFF TGCGCCAGCAGTCCTTCGCTGGGGCAGGGGAATGAGCAGTTCTTC TRBJ2-1 few - TRBV6-2/TRBV6-3
CASSEARVGRQPYTEQFF TGTGCCAGCAGTGAAGCGCGGGTGGGGAGGCAGCCGTACACTGAGCAGTTCTTC TRBJ2-1 few - TRBV6-1